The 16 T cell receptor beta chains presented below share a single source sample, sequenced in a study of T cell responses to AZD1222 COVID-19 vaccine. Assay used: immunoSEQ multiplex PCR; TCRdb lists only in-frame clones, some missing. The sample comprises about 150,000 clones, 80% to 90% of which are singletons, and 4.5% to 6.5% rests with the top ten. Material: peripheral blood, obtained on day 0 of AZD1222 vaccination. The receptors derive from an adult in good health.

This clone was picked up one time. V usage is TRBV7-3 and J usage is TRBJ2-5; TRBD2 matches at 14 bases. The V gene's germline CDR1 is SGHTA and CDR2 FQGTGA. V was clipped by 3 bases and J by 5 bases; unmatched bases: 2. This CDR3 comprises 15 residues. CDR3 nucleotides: TGTGCCAGCAGCTTGGGACTAGCGGGAGTGGAGACCCAGTACTTC. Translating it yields CASSLGLAGVETQYF.

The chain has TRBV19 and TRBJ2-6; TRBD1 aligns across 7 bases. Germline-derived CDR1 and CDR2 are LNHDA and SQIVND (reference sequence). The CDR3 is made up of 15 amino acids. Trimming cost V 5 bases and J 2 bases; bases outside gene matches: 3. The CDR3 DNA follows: TGTGCCAGTAGTCACAGGGGAACTGGGGCCAACGTCCTGACTTTC. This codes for CASSHRGTGANVLTF.

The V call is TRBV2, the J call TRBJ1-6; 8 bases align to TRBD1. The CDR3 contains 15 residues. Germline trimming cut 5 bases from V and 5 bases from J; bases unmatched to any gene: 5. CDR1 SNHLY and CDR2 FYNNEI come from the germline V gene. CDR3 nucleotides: TGTGCCAGCAGTAGGACAGGGTCCCATAATTCACCCCTCCACTTT. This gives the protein CASSRTGSHNSPLHF.

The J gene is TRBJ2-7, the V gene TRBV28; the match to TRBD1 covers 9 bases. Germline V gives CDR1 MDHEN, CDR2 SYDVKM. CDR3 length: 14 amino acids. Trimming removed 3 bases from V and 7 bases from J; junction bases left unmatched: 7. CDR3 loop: CASSLGGQGREQYF. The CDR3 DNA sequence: TGTGCCAGCAGTTTGGGAGGACAGGGGCGGGAGCAGTACTTC.

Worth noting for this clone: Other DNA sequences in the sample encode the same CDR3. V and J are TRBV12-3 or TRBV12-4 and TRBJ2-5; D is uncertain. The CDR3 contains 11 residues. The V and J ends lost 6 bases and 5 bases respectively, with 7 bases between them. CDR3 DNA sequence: TGTGCCAGCAGCCTAGGGGAGACCCAGTACTTC. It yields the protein CASSLGETQYF.

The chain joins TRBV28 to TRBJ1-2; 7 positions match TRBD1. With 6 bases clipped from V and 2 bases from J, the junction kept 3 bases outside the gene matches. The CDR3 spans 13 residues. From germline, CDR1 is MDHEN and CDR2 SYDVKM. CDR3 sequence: CASSQGQNYGYTF. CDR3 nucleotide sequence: TGTGCCAGCAGCCAGGGACAGAACTATGGCTACACCTTC.

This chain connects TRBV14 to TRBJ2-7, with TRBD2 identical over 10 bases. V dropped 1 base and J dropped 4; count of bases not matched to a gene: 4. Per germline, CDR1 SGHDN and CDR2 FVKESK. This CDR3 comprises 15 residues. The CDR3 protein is CASSQALAGRYEQYF. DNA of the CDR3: TGTGCCAGCAGCCAAGCACTAGCGGGAAGGTACGAGCAGTACTTC.

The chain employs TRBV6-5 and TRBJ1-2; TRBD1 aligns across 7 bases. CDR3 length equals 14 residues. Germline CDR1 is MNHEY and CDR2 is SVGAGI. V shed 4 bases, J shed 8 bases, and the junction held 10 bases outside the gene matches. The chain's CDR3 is CASSSTTGKGGYTF. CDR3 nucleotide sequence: TGTGCCAGCAGTTCAACGACAGGGAAGGGCGGCTACACCTTC.

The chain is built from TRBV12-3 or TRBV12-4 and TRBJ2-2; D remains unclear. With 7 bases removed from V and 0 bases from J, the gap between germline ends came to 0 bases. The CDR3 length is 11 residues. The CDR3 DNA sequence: TGTGCCAGCACGAACACCGGGGAGCTGTTTTTT. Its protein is CASTNTGELFF.

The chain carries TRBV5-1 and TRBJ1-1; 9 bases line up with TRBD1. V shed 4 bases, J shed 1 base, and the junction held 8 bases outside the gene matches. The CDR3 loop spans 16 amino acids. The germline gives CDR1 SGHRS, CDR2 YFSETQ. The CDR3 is CASSGGTGMGNTEAFF. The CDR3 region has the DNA TGCGCCAGCAGCGGAGGGACAGGGATGGGGAACACTGAAGCTTTCTTT.

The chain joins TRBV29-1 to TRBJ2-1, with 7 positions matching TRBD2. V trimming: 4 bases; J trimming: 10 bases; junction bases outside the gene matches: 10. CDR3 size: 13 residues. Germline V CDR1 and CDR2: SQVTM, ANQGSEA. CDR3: CSVVPSGVGEQFF. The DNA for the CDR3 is TGCAGCGTTGTCCCTAGCGGAGTGGGGGAGCAGTTCTTC.

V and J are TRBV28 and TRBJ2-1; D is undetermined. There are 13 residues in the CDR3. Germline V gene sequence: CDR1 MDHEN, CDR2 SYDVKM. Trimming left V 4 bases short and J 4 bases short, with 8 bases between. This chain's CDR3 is CASSSPVYNEQFF. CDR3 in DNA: TGTGCCAGCAGTTCTCCCGTATACAATGAGCAGTTCTTC.

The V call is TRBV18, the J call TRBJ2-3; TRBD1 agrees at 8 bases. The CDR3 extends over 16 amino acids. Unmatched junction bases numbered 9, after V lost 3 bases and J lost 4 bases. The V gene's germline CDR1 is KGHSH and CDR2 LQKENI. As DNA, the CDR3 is TGTGCCAGCTCACCCCAGGGGGCAGGTGTTCCAGATACGCAGTATTTT. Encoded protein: CASSPQGAGVPDTQYF.

As DNA, the CDR3 is TGTGCCAGCAGCCGGAAGTCGGACAGCTCCTACAATGAGCAGTTCTTC. This gives the protein CASSRKSDSSYNEQFF. The chain recombines TRBV5-4 with TRBJ2-1; D might be TRBD1 (6 bases). The length of the CDR3 is 16 residues. The V and J ends lost 4 bases and 0 bases respectively, with 14 bases between them. Germline CDR1 is SGHNT and CDR2 is YYREEE (reference sequence).

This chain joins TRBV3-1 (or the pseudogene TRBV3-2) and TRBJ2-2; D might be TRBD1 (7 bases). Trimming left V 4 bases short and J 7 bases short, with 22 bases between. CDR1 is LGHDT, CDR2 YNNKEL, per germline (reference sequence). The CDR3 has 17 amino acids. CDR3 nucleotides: TGTGCCAGCAGCCGGGGACTTCCGGGACAGAGTGGCGGGGAGCTGTTTTTT. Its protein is CASSRGLPGQSGGELFF.

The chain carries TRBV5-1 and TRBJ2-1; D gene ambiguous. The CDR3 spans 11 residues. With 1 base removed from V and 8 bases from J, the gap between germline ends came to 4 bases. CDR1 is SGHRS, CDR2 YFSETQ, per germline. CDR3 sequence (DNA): TGCGCCAGCAGCTTGAACGATGAGCAGTTCTTC. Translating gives CASSLNDEQFF. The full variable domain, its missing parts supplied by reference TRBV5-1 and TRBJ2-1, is KAGVTQTPRYLIKTRGQQVTLSCSPISGHRSVSWYQQTPGQGLQFLFEYFSETQRNKGNFPGRFSGRQFSNSRSEMNVSTLELGDSALYLCASSLNDEQFFGPGTRLTVL.